This T cell receptor (beta chain) stems from a study of blood T cells in healthy people across ages. A second roughly 7 to 12 cycle PCR used barcoded and J-beta primers. The authors tagged each cDNA molecule using a template-switch adaptor with 12 random nucleotides. TCRdb processed the 5' RACE reads anew with MiXCR; each CDR3 protein has one entry. The sample has around 1,900,000 distinct CDR3 sequences; more than 35% are singletons. Each donor had about 10 milliliters of peripheral blood drawn. The receptor's source is a human donor in good health. Sequencing was performed on blood.

As DNA, the CDR3 is TGTGCCAGCAGCCAGGACAGGGAGGGCTACGAGCAGTACTTC. Translation: CASSQDREGYEQYF. The gene calls are TRBV6-6 and TRBJ2-7; a possible D gene is TRBD1 (8 bases). The CDR3 consists of 14 residues. Germline CDR1 reads MNHNY; CDR2 reads SVGAGI (reference sequence). The V gene lost 6 bases and the J gene lost 3 bases, with 15 bases spanning the gap.